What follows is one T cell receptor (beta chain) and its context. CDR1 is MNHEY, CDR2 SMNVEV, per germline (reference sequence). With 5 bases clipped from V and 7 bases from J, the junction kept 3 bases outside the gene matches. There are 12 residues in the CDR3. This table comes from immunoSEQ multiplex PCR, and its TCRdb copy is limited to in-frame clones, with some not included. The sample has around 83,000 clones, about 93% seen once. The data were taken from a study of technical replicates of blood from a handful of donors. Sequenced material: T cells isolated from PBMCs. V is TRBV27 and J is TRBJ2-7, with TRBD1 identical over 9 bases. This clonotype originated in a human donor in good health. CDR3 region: CASSGTGYEQYF. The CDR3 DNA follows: TGTGCCAGCAGTGGGACAGGGTATGAGCAGTACTTC.